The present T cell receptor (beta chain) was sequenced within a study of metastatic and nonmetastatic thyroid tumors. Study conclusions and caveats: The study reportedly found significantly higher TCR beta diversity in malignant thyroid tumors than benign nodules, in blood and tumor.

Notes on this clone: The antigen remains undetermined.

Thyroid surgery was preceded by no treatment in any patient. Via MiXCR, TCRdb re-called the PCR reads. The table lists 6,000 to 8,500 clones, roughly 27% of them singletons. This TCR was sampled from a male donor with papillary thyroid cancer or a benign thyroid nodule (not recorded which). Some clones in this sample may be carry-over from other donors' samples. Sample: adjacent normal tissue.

The CDR3 is CASSLEPGVNTEAFF. CDR3 DNA: TGCGCCAGCAGCTTGGAGCCCGGGGTGAACACTGAAGCTTTCTTT. This chain links TRBV5-1 with TRBJ1-1; D gene uncertain. This CDR3 is built from 15 residues. Trimming stripped 0 bases from V and 0 bases from J, with 9 bases between. Looked up from germline, CDR1 is SGHRS and CDR2 is YFSETQ. The full variable domain, its missing parts supplied by reference TRBV5-1 and TRBJ1-1, is KAGVTQTPRYLIKTRGQQVTLSCSPISGHRSVSWYQQTPGQGLQFLFEYFSETQRNKGNFPGRFSGRQFSNSRSEMNVSTLELGDSALYLCASSLEPGVNTEAFFGQGTRLTVV.